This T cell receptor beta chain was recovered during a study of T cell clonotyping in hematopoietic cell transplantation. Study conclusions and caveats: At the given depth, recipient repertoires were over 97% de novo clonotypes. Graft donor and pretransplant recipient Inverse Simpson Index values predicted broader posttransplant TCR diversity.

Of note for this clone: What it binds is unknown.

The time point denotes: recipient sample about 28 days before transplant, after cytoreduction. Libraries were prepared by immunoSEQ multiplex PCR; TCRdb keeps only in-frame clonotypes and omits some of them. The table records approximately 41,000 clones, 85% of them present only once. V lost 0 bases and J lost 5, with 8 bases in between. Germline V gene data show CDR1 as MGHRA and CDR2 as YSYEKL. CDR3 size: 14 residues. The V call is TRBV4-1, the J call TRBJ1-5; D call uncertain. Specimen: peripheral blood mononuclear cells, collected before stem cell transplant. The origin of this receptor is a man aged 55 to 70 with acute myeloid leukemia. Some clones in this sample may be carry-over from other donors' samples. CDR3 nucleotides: TGCGCCAGCAGCCAAGACGGCGGGGATCAGCCCCAGCATTTT. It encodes CASSQDGGDQPQHF.